This TCR beta chain was sequenced in a study of response to subunit inactivated influenza vaccine. Findings and limits, study-wide: The study's authors posited that every seasonal influenza vaccination enlists few new T cells.

There are 17 residues in the CDR3. This clonotype was picked up a small number of times. What it binds is unknown. Via MiXCR, TCRdb re-called the RT-PCR reads, giving one row per CDR3 protein. The sample has about 700,000 distinct CDR3 sequences, 15% to 17% seen once. Sequences were derived from PBMCs from blood, sampled 11 to 12 days after vaccination. The source is a man in his forties or fifties who received an inactivated influenza vaccine. The J gene is TRBJ2-6, the V gene TRBV21-1; no DNA check was done on the table's D call, TRBD2. TRBV21-1 is reported as a pseudogene. The CDR3 loop reads CASSKDGGDGEANVLTF. DNA for the CDR3: TGTGCCAGCAGCAAAGATGGCGGGGATGGAGAGGCCAACGTCCTGACTTTC.